This T cell receptor beta chain was profiled in a study of molecular identifiers for immune sequencing clone quantification (dated by TCRdb to 2016 to 2019). Regarding the complete study: For a replicate experiment, RNA from about 21,000 or 97,000 naive CD8 T cells was divided into five aliquots, of which four were sequenced. CD8 T cells were used in a methods study to benchmark molecular-identifier clustering-based TCR repertoire sequencing (MIDCIRS) and TCR RNA copy counting.

Library preparation used PCR. Sequencing relied on an Illumina HiSeq 4000. Bulk TCR libraries were made following a previously described method, with the TCR primers given in Table S5. Purification of total RNA was performed with the Qiagen AllPrep DNA/RNA kit. Before any analysis, reads coming from multiple sequencing runs of the same library were combined into one pool. The authors' pipeline ran thus. Reads were retained only if their TCR constant sequence matched exactly, and those retained reads were trimmed to 150 nt and grouped according to their 12-nt molecular barcodes. Reads in each barcode group were sub-clustered using a 15% Levenshtein threshold, and a quality-weighted consensus sequence was built for each RNA molecule. Non-functional sequences were discarded, and so were lower-count sequences lying one edit away from another sequence. On the basis of fitting two negative binomial distributions, barcode sub-clusters with fewer than 20% of the maximum read count were discarded. TCRdb ran its own pipeline on the public reads, namely fastp trimming at Q25 and MiXCR clone calling, and kept in-frame beta chains. Rows merge per CDR3 protein into single entries with the most common DNA and genes. What appears here as the V and J calls and clone size reflects TCRdb's work, not the paper's. This sample comprises some 320,000 distinct CDR3 sequences, about 21% of them detected only once. The top ten clones comprise more than 0.8% of the sample.

The germline V gene sets CDR1 to SGHTA and CDR2 to FQGNSA. A distance of 11 bases separates the germline ends of V and J, which lose 1 base and 5 bases respectively. The CDR3 has 14 amino acids, counting the end cysteine and phenylalanine. The only DNA kept is the CDR3, 42 bases in frame from the first base. Ten or more counts support this clonotype. Its antigen is currently not known. One base away there is no much larger clone; base qualities are not given. Overall study outcomes, separate from this receptor: Even against a background of around 950,000 naive CD8 T cells, spiked-in Jurkat TCR RNA amounting to a single cell's worth was reported to be detectable. The naive libraries included spiked-in Jurkat TCR RNA (10 copies' worth), and this Jurkat TCR RNA is not part of the donor repertoire. Modeling estimated about 3.3 recovered TCR RNA copies per cell, compared with about 10 by digital PCR, which implies approximately 30% capture efficiency. Highly expanded clone sizes could be underestimated because identical TCR molecules may share a barcode. When barcode sub-clustering was not used, chimeric consensus sequences inflated TCR diversity, with chimeras reaching as high as 47%. Clones above 20 RNA copies held over 99% of molecules in CMV-specific effector cells but under 1% in naive cells.

Libraries of naive CD8 T cells were built from anywhere between about 18,000 and 1,000,000 sorted cells, with 10%, 30% or 50% of the purified RNA used. Naive CD8 T cells were FACS-sorted as CD8+CD4-CCR7+CD45RA+ on a BD FACSAria II into RLT Plus buffer. To test detection sensitivity, Jurkat RNA equal to about nine TCR copies was added to samples of roughly 18,000-1,000,000 naive CD8 T cells. CD8 T cells were enriched with RosetteSep CD8+ T Cell Enrichment Cocktail and Ficoll-Paque, followed by ACK red cell lysis. The specimen sequenced was naive CD8+ T cells from blood, with Jurkat cell RNA spiked in. The cell subset or site label, read with the paper, signifies: FACS-sorted CD8+CD4-CCR7+CD45RA+ naive T cells. This receptor was taken from a human donor in good health. Some libraries in this study had Jurkat cell RNA spiked in. The chain is encoded by TRBV7-2 joined to TRBJ1-1, with the identity of the D gene unclear. DNA sequence: TGTGCCAGCAGCTTAGGGACCTCATATACTGAAGCTTTCTTT. It encodes CASSLGTSYTEAFF.